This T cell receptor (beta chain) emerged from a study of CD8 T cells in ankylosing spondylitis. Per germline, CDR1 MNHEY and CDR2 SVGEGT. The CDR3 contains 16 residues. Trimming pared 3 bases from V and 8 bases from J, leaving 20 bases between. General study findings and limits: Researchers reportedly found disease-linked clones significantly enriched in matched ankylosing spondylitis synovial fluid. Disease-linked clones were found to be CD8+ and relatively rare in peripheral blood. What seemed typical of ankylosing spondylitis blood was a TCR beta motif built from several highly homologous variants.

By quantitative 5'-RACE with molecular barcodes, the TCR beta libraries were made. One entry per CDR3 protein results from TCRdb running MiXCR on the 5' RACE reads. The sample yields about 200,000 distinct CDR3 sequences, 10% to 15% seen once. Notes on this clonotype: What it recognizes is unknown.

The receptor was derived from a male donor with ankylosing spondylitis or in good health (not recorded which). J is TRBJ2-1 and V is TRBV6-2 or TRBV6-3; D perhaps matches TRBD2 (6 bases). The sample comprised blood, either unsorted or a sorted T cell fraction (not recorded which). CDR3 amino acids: CASSYEPGVELDEQFF. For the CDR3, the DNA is TGTGCCAGCAGTTATGAGCCGGGAGTGGAATTAGATGAGCAGTTCTTC.